The T cell receptor (beta chain) described here comes from a study of identifying expanded T cells in peripheral blood. Study-level results: Technical replicates showed around 1.1 changed clones; roughly two weeks about 16.4; four weeks 19. Across healthy donors, higher total template counts meant significantly greater approximately two-week count variance.

J lost 11 bases, V lost 5 bases, and 10 bases had no gene match. The CDR3 extends over 13 amino acids. Germline-derived CDR1 and CDR2 are MNHNY and SVGAGI (reference sequence). Generated by immunoSEQ multiplex PCR, the TCRdb table keeps only in-frame clones and is missing some. The profile covers 85,000 to 90,000 clones, with about 90% appearing a single time and 5.6% taken by the ten largest. About this clone itself: No antigen is known for it.

Collection occurred without any documented infections or immune events in donors. Sequencing was carried out using blood. The V and J genes are TRBV6-6 and TRBJ1-2; 8 bases are a match to TRBD1. This TCR derives from a person aged 18 to 75 in good health. The CDR3 spells CASSTPGQVKYTF. The CDR3 bases are TGTGCCAGCAGTACCCCGGGACAGGTGAAGTACACCTTC.